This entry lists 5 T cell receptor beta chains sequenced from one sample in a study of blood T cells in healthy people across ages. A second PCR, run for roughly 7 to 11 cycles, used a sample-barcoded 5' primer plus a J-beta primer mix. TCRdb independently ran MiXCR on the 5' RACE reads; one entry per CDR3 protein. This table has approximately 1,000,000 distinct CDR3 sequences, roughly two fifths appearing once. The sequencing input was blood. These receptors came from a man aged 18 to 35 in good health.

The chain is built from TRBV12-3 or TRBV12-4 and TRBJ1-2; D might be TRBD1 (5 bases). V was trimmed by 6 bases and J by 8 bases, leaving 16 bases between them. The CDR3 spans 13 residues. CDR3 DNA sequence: TGTGCCAGCAGCTCTATGGGGGGTCTGGGCTACACCTTC. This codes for CASSSMGGLGYTF.

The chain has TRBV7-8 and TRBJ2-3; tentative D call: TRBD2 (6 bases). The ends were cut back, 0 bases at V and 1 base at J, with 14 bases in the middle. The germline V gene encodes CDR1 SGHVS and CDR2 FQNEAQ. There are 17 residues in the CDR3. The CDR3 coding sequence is TGTGCCAGCAGCTTAGCGATGATAGAGCGGGGCACAGATACGCAGTATTTT. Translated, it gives CASSLAMIERGTDTQYF.

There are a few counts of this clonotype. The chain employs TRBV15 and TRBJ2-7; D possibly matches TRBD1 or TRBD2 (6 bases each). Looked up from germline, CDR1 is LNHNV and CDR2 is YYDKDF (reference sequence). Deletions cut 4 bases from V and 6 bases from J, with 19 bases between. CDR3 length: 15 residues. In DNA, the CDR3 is TGTGCCACCAGCACGAGGGGGGTATTCCCTCTCGAGCAGTACTTC. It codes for CATSTRGVFPLEQYF.

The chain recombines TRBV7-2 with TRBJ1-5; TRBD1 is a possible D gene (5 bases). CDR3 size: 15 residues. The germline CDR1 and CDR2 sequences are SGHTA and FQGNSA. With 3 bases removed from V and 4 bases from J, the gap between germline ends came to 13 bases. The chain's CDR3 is CASSFGMGGNQPQHF. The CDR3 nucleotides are TGTGCCAGCAGCTTTGGTATGGGGGGGAATCAGCCCCAGCATTTT.

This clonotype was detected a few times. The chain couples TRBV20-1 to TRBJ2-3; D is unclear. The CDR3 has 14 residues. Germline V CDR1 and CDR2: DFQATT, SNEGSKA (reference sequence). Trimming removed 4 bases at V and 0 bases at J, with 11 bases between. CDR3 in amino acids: CSAKSGPSTDTQYF. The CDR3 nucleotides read TGCAGTGCTAAGTCAGGACCTAGCACAGATACGCAGTATTTT.